A single sample gave rise to the 28 T cell receptor beta chains below, sequenced in a study of T cell responses to AZD1222 COVID-19 vaccine (dated by TCRdb to the early 2020s). What this sample's time point label stands for: baseline before first vaccination. Library construction relied on the immunoSEQ multiplex PCR assay. TCRdb limited this immuneACCESS table to in-frame rearrangements with V and J called. A share of clones is missing; checked studies link under half to unresolved V genes, and the rest is unexplained. This sample holds roughly 120,000 clones; roughly 85% were observed only once. Of the sample, under 3.5% is held by the ten largest clones. Source: peripheral blood, taken on day 0 of AZD1222 vaccination. These receptors all stem from an adult in good health.

The chain has TRBV14 and TRBJ2-2, with a possible D match to TRBD1 (6 bases). The length of the CDR3 is 17 residues. The germline V and J ends were trimmed by 5 bases and 5 bases, with 21 bases remaining between them. Germline CDR1 SGHDN, CDR2 FVKESK. As DNA, the CDR3 is TGTGCCAGCAGCGCAAAGGCCCCGGGACAAGCTACCGGGGAGCTGTTTTTT. Its protein product is CASSAKAPGQATGELFF.

The chain carries TRBV3-1 (or the pseudogene TRBV3-2) and TRBJ1-6; D is ambiguous. From germline, CDR1 is LGHDT and CDR2 YNNKEL (reference sequence). The CDR3 sequence is 13 residues long. V lost 3 bases and J 7 bases, leaving 7 bases between the germline ends. CDR3 DNA: TGTGCCAGCAGCCATATCGGGAATTCACCCCTCCACTTT. Amino acids: CASSHIGNSPLHF.

The rearrangement links TRBV28 to TRBJ1-5; D perhaps matches TRBD1 (6 bases). Germline V lookup: CDR1 MDHEN, CDR2 SYDVKM. This CDR3 has 13 residues. The V end was cut by 4 bases, the J end by 6 bases, with 10 bases between. The CDR3 is CASSYRVGQPQHF. CDR3 in DNA: TGTGCCAGCAGTTACAGGGTAGGTCAGCCCCAGCATTTT.

This chain joins TRBV7-2 and TRBJ1-2, with a possible D match to TRBD1 (5 bases). The CDR3 has 19 amino acids. Per the germline V gene, CDR1 is SGHTA and CDR2 is FQGNSA. Trimming shortened V by 5 bases and J by 0 bases, and 25 bases separated the two germline ends. The CDR3 region is CASSPRQPRGAQTNYGYTF. As DNA, the CDR3 is TGTGCCAGCAGCCCCCGACAACCCCGAGGGGCCCAAACTAACTATGGCTACACCTTC.

The chain carries TRBV7-6 and TRBJ2-2, with D maybe TRBD2 (6 bases). CDR1 is SGHVS and CDR2 is FNYEAQ in the germline V gene. Trimming stripped 6 bases from V and 6 bases from J, with 17 bases between. The CDR3 runs to 15 residues. CDR3 amino acids: CASREGGGDPGELFF. In DNA form, the CDR3 reads TGTGCCAGCAGAGAGGGCGGAGGGGACCCCGGGGAGCTGTTTTTT.

The rearrangement uses TRBV27 and TRBJ1-2; possibly TRBD1 for D (6 bases). Germline-derived CDR1 and CDR2 are MNHEY and SMNVEV (reference sequence). The CDR3 spans 16 residues. V lost 7 bases, J lost 0 bases, and 18 bases lay in between. The CDR3 DNA follows: TGTGCCAGCACCCCGGGAGGGGGGATGTCTAACTATGGCTACACCTTC. This translates into CASTPGGGMSNYGYTF.

The chain employs TRBV4-3 and TRBJ1-2; D remains ambiguous. The CDR3 runs to 15 residues. Trimming pared 0 bases from V and 2 bases from J, leaving 10 bases between. CDR1 is LGHNA and CDR2 is YSLEER in the germline V gene. CDR3 bases: TGCGCCAGCAGCCAAGATCCGGCGGGGAACTATGGCTACACCTTC. Translation: CASSQDPAGNYGYTF.

The chain recombines TRBV9 with TRBJ1-1, with a weak D call TRBD1 (5 bases). V dropped 4 bases and J dropped 5 bases, with 15 bases sitting between them. The length of the CDR3 is 14 residues. Germline CDR1 SGDLS, CDR2 YYNGEE. In DNA form, the CDR3 reads TGTGCCAGCAGCTTCCAAGCGGGGGTTACTGAAGCTTTCTTT. Translation: CASSFQAGVTEAFF.

This clone was detected only once. The chain recombines TRBV30 with TRBJ2-7; D is undetermined. The V end was cut by 2 bases, the J end by 7 bases, with 12 bases between. There are 12 residues in the CDR3. The germline gives CDR1 GTSNPN, CDR2 SVGIG (reference sequence). CDR3 sequence reads: CAWSIATREQYF. In nucleotides, the CDR3 is TGTGCCTGGAGTATCGCGACGCGAGAGCAGTACTTC.

The chain joins TRBV28 to TRBJ1-4; D remains ambiguous. The length of the CDR3 is 14 residues. Germline CDR1 reads MDHEN; CDR2 reads SYDVKM. Trimming removed 3 bases from V and 5 bases from J, with 10 bases in between. The CDR3 bases are TGTGCCAGCAGTTTGAACAGAGGAAATGAAAAACTGTTTTTT. Translation gives CASSLNRGNEKLFF.

This chain links TRBV6-4 with TRBJ2-3, with 11 bases identical to TRBD2. Germline CDR1 is MRHNA and CDR2 is SNTAGT. J lost 0 bases, V lost 5 bases, and 1 base had no gene match. The CDR3 totals 15 residues. CDR3 protein: CASSLAGGSTDTQYF. In DNA, the CDR3 is TGTGCCAGCAGTTTAGCGGGGGGGAGCACAGATACGCAGTATTTT.

This clone was recorded only once. This chain uses TRBV7-2 with TRBJ1-4; 7 nucleotides align to TRBD1. The ends lost 2 bases at V and 8 bases at J; junction bases unmatched: 8. The CDR3 extends over 15 amino acids. Germline CDR1 reads SGHTA; CDR2 reads FQGNSA. CDR3 coding DNA: TGTGCCAGCAGCTTAAGCACAGGGACAGAAGAAAAACTGTTTTTT. Residues: CASSLSTGTEEKLFF.

The chain joins TRBV5-1 to TRBJ1-1, with 8 bases lining up with TRBD1. J was trimmed by 0 bases and V by 4 bases; bases with no gene match: 5. Germline CDR1 reads SGHRS; CDR2 reads YFSETQ. This CDR3 region has 15 residues. The CDR3 region has the DNA TGCGCCAGCAGCCCTCGGACAGGGATGAACACTGAAGCTTTCTTT. Protein product: CASSPRTGMNTEAFF.

CDR3 nucleotide sequence: TGTGCCAGTAAGGACAGGGCTGCGACTGAAGCTTTCTTT. This translates into CASKDRAATEAFF. This chain links TRBV19 with TRBJ1-1, with 8 nucleotides matching TRBD1. Trimming at V came to 7 bases and at J to 5 bases, leaving 6 bases not matched to a gene. The V gene's germline CDR1 is LNHDA and CDR2 SQIVND (reference sequence). CDR3 length: 13 amino acids.

The chain has TRBV29-1 and TRBJ2-2; no reliable D call. Germline CDR1 SQVTM, CDR2 ANQGSEA. The CDR3 consists of 12 residues. Trimming removed 6 bases at V and 1 base at J, with 6 bases between. The CDR3 is CSVSRNTGELFF. In DNA, the CDR3 is TGCAGCGTAAGCCGGAACACCGGGGAGCTGTTTTTT.

On this clone: This CDR3 is also generated by other DNA sequences in the sample. The CDR3 region is CASSLGREKLFF. The CDR3, as DNA: TGTGCCAGCAGCTTAGGCAGGGAAAAACTGTTTTTT. The chain uses TRBV7-2 and TRBJ1-4, with D uncertain. This CDR3 region has 12 residues. The V end lost 1 base, the J end lost 8 bases, and 5 bases lay between the germline ends. Germline lookup yields CDR1 SGHTA and CDR2 FQGNSA.

This chain connects TRBV5-1 to TRBJ1-2; D gene uncertain. Looked up from germline, CDR1 is SGHRS and CDR2 is YFSETQ. This CDR3 is built from 13 residues. Trimming left V 0 bases short and J 4 bases short, with 7 bases between. CDR3 amino acids: CASSLDPSYGYTF. CDR3 DNA sequence: TGCGCCAGCAGCTTGGACCCCAGCTATGGCTACACCTTC.

The chain recombines TRBV6-1 with TRBJ1-1, with 8 bases matching TRBD1. Germline V gene lookup returns CDR1 MNHNS and CDR2 SASEGT. This CDR3 has 13 amino acids. Trimming took 2 bases from V and 11 from J; bases not matched to a gene: 7. In DNA, the CDR3 is TGTGCCAGCAGTGAACAGGGGGCCTTGGTGGCTTTCTTT. This codes for CASSEQGALVAFF.

J is TRBJ1-5 and V is TRBV6-6; no definite D call. V was cut by 8 bases and J by 0 bases, with 11 bases left in between. The length of the CDR3 is 14 residues. Per germline, CDR1 MNHNY and CDR2 SVGAGI (reference sequence). The CDR3 loop reads CASDTRDSNQPQHF. Here the CDR3 DNA reads TGTGCCAGCGATACCCGGGATAGCAATCAGCCCCAGCATTTT.

The chain is built from TRBV30 and TRBJ1-2, with 9 bases identical to TRBD1. The length of the CDR3 is 16 residues. The ends lost 2 bases at V and 8 bases at J; junction bases unmatched: 15. CDR1 is GTSNPN, CDR2 SVGIG, per germline (reference sequence). The CDR3 is CAWSRTPSDRGGGYTF. The CDR3 DNA reads TGTGCCTGGAGTAGGACGCCCTCTGACAGGGGGGGAGGCTACACCTTC.

The CDR3 nucleotides read TGTGCCAGCAGACCGATTGGACAGAACGGGGAGCTGTTTTTT. It is translated as CASRPIGQNGELFF. V gene TRBV6-5 combines with J gene TRBJ2-2; perhaps TRBD1 as D (6 bases). The ends were cut back, 6 bases at V and 7 bases at J, with 15 bases in the middle. The CDR3 spans 14 residues. From germline, CDR1 is MNHEY and CDR2 SVGAGI.

J is TRBJ2-1 and V is TRBV7-3; 10 positions match TRBD2. CDR1 and CDR2 from the germline V gene are SGHTA and FQGTGA. V dropped 4 bases and J dropped 8; count of bases not matched to a gene: 5. The CDR3 loop spans 14 amino acids. In nucleotides, the CDR3 is TGTGCCAGCAGCTCAGCGGGGGGGCCAGATGAGCAGTTCTTC. Its translation is CASSSAGGPDEQFF.

This clone occurred a few times. V usage is TRBV28 and J usage is TRBJ1-1, with 11 bases identical to TRBD1. The CDR3 sequence is 15 residues long. After removal of 9 bases from V and 4 bases from J, the junction contained 10 bases not matched to a gene. The germline gives CDR1 MDHEN, CDR2 SYDVKM. The CDR3 is CASETEGTGGTEAFF. The CDR3 coding sequence is TGTGCCAGTGAAACAGAAGGGACAGGGGGCACTGAAGCTTTCTTT.

This chain uses TRBV3-1 (or the pseudogene TRBV3-2) with TRBJ2-2; D call uncertain. Germline V gene data show CDR1 as LGHDT and CDR2 as YNNKEL (reference sequence). The CDR3 consists of 15 residues. The V and J ends lost 4 bases and 0 bases respectively, with 9 bases between them. The CDR3 DNA is TGTGCCAGCAGCCGACGGGCCGCGAACACCGGGGAGCTGTTTTTT. Protein: CASSRRAANTGELFF.

This chain links TRBV6-5 with TRBJ2-3; 8 nucleotides agree with TRBD1. The CDR3 runs to 14 residues. Trimming cost V 4 bases and J 11 bases; bases outside gene matches: 11. Per the germline V gene, CDR1 is MNHEY and CDR2 is SVGAGI. CDR3 DNA: TGTGCCAGCAGTTCCGGGACAGGAACACTTGGGCAGTATTTT. Its translation: CASSSGTGTLGQYF.

This clone was observed a single time. This chain uses TRBV13 with TRBJ2-7; 10 bases are shared with TRBD1. CDR1 and CDR2 (germline): PRHDT, FYEKMQ (reference sequence). The CDR3 extends over 15 amino acids. J gave up 5 bases and V 2 bases, and 6 bases lay outside the gene matches. The CDR3 region is CASSLRGTGVHEQYF. CDR3 DNA sequence: TGTGCCAGCAGCTTAAGGGGGACAGGGGTCCACGAGCAGTACTTC.

This clone was found a few times. The V gene is TRBV2, the J gene TRBJ2-1; no reliable D call. V was clipped by 2 bases and J by 2 bases, with 10 bases between them. This CDR3 has 15 residues. Germline-derived CDR1 and CDR2 are SNHLY and FYNNEI. CDR3 nucleotides: TGTGCCAGCAGTGAAAAGGGATTGCCCTACAATGAGCAGTTCTTC. It codes for CASSEKGLPYNEQFF. The whole variable domain, remainder taken from reference TRBV2 and TRBJ2-1, is EPEVTQTPSHQVTQMGQEVILRCVPISNHLYFYWYRQILGQKVEFLVSFYNNEISEKSEIFDDQFSVERPDGSNFTLKIRSTKLEDSAMYFCASSEKGLPYNEQFFGPGTRLTVL.

This chain links TRBV6-2 or TRBV6-3 with TRBJ2-3; 15 bases fit TRBD2. Germline V CDR1 and CDR2: MNHEY, SVGEGT. The length of the CDR3 is 17 residues. After removal of 2 bases from V and 5 bases from J, the junction contained 5 bases not matched to a gene. The CDR3 reads CASSYRPGLAGGDTQYF. CDR3 DNA sequence: TGTGCCAGCAGTTACCGTCCGGGACTAGCGGGGGGAGATACGCAGTATTTT.